The rows below give T cell receptor beta chains drawn from one sample of a study of blood T cell repertoires in COVID-19. Assay: immunoSEQ multiplex PCR; the TCRdb copy retains only in-frame clones and omits some. The sample lists about 68,000 clones; 70% to 90% were seen once. The specimen was peripheral blood. These receptors were obtained from a woman between 50 and 59 years old with COVID-19, enrolled during active disease. Each CDR3 is given with its conserved first and last residue. A D gene is named only where the DNA matches it firmly. Not every row has a clone size; where given, it reads once, few, many or a size class.

J gene: TRBJ2-2
V gene: TRBV15
D gene: -
clone size: -
CDR3 protein: CATSDTTSRFGELFF
CDR3 DNA: TGTGCCACCAGCGACACTACTAGTAGGTTCGGGGAGCTGTTTTTT

J gene: TRBJ1-6
V gene: TRBV11-2
D gene: TRBD1
clone size: -
CDR3 protein: CASSPTGQGQKSPLHF
CDR3 DNA: TGTGCCAGCAGCCCTACGGGACAGGGGCAGAAGTCACCCCTCCACTTT

J gene: TRBJ2-7
V gene: TRBV5-6
D gene: TRBD2
clone size: -
CDR3 protein: CASSFRGLAGDEQYF
CDR3 DNA: TGTGCCAGCAGCTTCCGCGGACTAGCGGGAGACGAGCAGTACTTC

J gene: TRBJ2-5
V gene: TRBV18
D gene: -
clone size: -
CDR3 protein: CASSSQETQYF
CDR3 DNA: TGTGCCAGCTCATCTCAAGAGACCCAGTACTTC

J gene: TRBJ2-5
V gene: TRBV21-1
D gene: -
clone size: -
CDR3 protein: CASSKGQGPAETQYF
CDR3 DNA: TGTGCCAGCAGCAAAGGACAAGGCCCCGCTGAGACCCAGTACTTC

J gene: TRBJ2-7
V gene: TRBV30
D gene: -
clone size: -
CDR3 protein: CAWSETGSQYF
CDR3 DNA: TGTGCCTGGAGTGAAACAGGGTCGCAGTACTTC

J gene: TRBJ2-3
V gene: TRBV2
D gene: -
clone size: -
CDR3 protein: CASGERYGTQYF
CDR3 DNA: TGTGCCAGCGGTGAGCGTTATGGTACGCAGTATTTT

J gene: TRBJ2-1
V gene: TRBV4-1
D gene: TRBD2
clone size: -
CDR3 protein: CASSQILAGVYNEQFF
CDR3 DNA: TGCGCCAGCAGCCAAATATTAGCGGGAGTCTACAATGAGCAGTTCTTC

J gene: TRBJ2-5
V gene: TRBV15
D gene: TRBD2
clone size: -
CDR3 protein: CATSSLAGGKETQYF
CDR3 DNA: TGTGCCACCAGCAGCCTAGCGGGAGGCAAAGAGACCCAGTACTTC

J gene: TRBJ1-3
V gene: TRBV7-9
D gene: -
clone size: -
CDR3 protein: CASSPGTSPGNTIYF
CDR3 DNA: TGTGCCAGCAGCCCAGGGACATCCCCTGGAAACACCATATATTTT

J gene: TRBJ2-1
V gene: TRBV9
D gene: -
clone size: once
CDR3 protein: CASSAVGGGANEQFF
CDR3 DNA: TGTGCCAGCAGCGCCGTAGGCGGAGGGGCCAATGAGCAGTTCTTC

J gene: TRBJ1-1
V gene: TRBV5-4
D gene: TRBD1
clone size: -
CDR3 protein: CASSLGGQGPLGAFF
CDR3 DNA: TGTGCCAGCAGTCTAGGGGGACAGGGGCCTCTTGGGGCTTTCTTT

J gene: TRBJ2-3
V gene: TRBV13
D gene: TRBD2
clone size: -
CDR3 protein: CASSPGLSAGGGADTQYF
CDR3 DNA: TGTGCCAGCAGCCCCGGGCTGTCGGCGGGAGGTGGGGCAGATACGCAGTATTTT

J gene: TRBJ2-1
V gene: TRBV19
D gene: -
clone size: -
CDR3 protein: CASRERAPQNEQFF
CDR3 DNA: TGTGCCAGTCGGGAGCGGGCCCCGCAGAATGAGCAGTTCTTC

J gene: TRBJ2-4
V gene: TRBV7-6
D gene: TRBD1
clone size: -
CDR3 protein: CASSPTTGGNIQYF
CDR3 DNA: TGTGCCAGCAGCCCAACGACAGGGGGAAACATTCAGTACTTC

J gene: TRBJ2-5
V gene: TRBV2
D gene: -
clone size: -
CDR3 protein: CASSERQGKETQYF
CDR3 DNA: TGTGCCAGCAGTGAGAGGCAGGGAAAAGAGACCCAGTACTTC

J gene: TRBJ2-1
V gene: TRBV18
D gene: -
clone size: -
CDR3 protein: CASSPEGNEQFF
CDR3 DNA: TGTGCCAGCTCACCGGAGGGGAATGAGCAGTTCTTC

J gene: TRBJ2-5
V gene: TRBV24-1
D gene: -
clone size: -
CDR3 protein: CATSDFAETQYF
CDR3 DNA: TGTGCCACCAGTGATTTCGCGGAGACCCAGTACTTC

J gene: TRBJ2-7
V gene: TRBV30
D gene: -
clone size: -
CDR3 protein: CAHQRGYEQYF
CDR3 DNA: TGTGCCCACCAACGGGGATACGAGCAGTACTTC

J gene: TRBJ2-7
V gene: TRBV30
D gene: -
clone size: -
CDR3 protein: CACPKRGDTYEQYF
CDR3 DNA: TGTGCCTGCCCCAAACGTGGGGACACCTACGAGCAGTACTTC

J gene: TRBJ1-3
V gene: TRBV2
D gene: TRBD1
clone size: once
CDR3 protein: CASSRGPGNTIYF
CDR3 DNA: TGTGCCAGCAGCAGGGGGCCTGGAAACACCATATATTTT

J gene: TRBJ1-1
V gene: TRBV9
D gene: TRBD1
clone size: -
CDR3 protein: CASSVVGTGENTEAFF
CDR3 DNA: TGTGCCAGCAGCGTAGTGGGGACAGGTGAAAACACTGAAGCTTTCTTT

J gene: TRBJ2-1
V gene: TRBV12-3/TRBV12-4
D gene: -
clone size: -
CDR3 protein: CASSLSVGVEQFF
CDR3 DNA: TGTGCCAGCAGTTTATCTGTAGGAGTCGAGCAGTTCTTC

J gene: TRBJ2-5
V gene: TRBV6-5
D gene: TRBD1
clone size: -
CDR3 protein: CASSRDRGETQYF
CDR3 DNA: TGTGCCAGCAGTCGGGACAGGGGAGAGACCCAGTACTTC

J gene: TRBJ2-2
V gene: TRBV2
D gene: TRBD1
clone size: few
CDR3 protein: CASSLDRVAGELFF
CDR3 DNA: TGTGCCAGCAGTTTGGACAGGGTGGCCGGGGAGCTGTTTTTT

J gene: TRBJ1-4
V gene: TRBV28
D gene: -
clone size: -
CDR3 protein: CASRRRGYDEKLFF
CDR3 DNA: TGTGCCAGCAGGCGACGGGGGTATGATGAAAAACTGTTTTTT

J gene: TRBJ2-1
V gene: TRBV2
D gene: TRBD2
clone size: -
CDR3 protein: CASSETSGILGGEQFF
CDR3 DNA: TGTGCCAGCAGTGAAACTAGCGGGATTTTAGGCGGTGAGCAGTTCTTC

J gene: TRBJ1-2
V gene: TRBV27
D gene: TRBD1
clone size: -
CDR3 protein: CASRQGPGGYTF
CDR3 DNA: TGTGCCAGCCGACAGGGCCCGGGTGGCTACACCTTC

J gene: TRBJ1-5
V gene: TRBV28
D gene: TRBD1
clone size: -
CDR3 protein: CASKQGVQPQHF
CDR3 DNA: TGTGCCAGCAAACAGGGGGTACAGCCCCAGCATTTT

J gene: TRBJ2-2
V gene: TRBV6-5
D gene: -
clone size: -
CDR3 protein: CASSFQGTGELFF
CDR3 DNA: TGTGCCAGCAGTTTCCAGGGAACCGGGGAGCTGTTTTTT

J gene: TRBJ2-3
V gene: TRBV9
D gene: -
clone size: -
CDR3 protein: CASSEGGSVYTDTQYF
CDR3 DNA: TGTGCCAGCAGCGAGGGAGGTAGCGTCTACACAGATACGCAGTATTTT

J gene: TRBJ2-1
V gene: TRBV5-1
D gene: TRBD1
clone size: -
CDR3 protein: CASSLRTGGYNEQFF
CDR3 DNA: TGCGCCAGCAGCTTACGGACAGGGGGTTACAATGAGCAGTTCTTC

J gene: TRBJ2-2
V gene: TRBV4-1
D gene: TRBD2
clone size: -
CDR3 protein: CASSQGTSGRIGFGELFF
CDR3 DNA: TGCGCCAGCAGCCAAGGGACTAGCGGGAGGATTGGATTCGGGGAGCTGTTTTTT

J gene: TRBJ2-1
V gene: TRBV27
D gene: TRBD2
clone size: -
CDR3 protein: CASTSPRTSGGYNEQFF
CDR3 DNA: TGTGCCAGCACCTCACCTCGGACTAGCGGAGGCTACAATGAGCAGTTCTTC

J gene: TRBJ1-1
V gene: TRBV7-8
D gene: TRBD1
clone size: -
CDR3 protein: CASSPDRGLNTEAFF
CDR3 DNA: TGTGCCAGCAGCCCAGACAGGGGACTGAACACTGAAGCTTTCTTT

J gene: TRBJ1-5
V gene: TRBV24-1
D gene: TRBD1
clone size: -
CDR3 protein: CATSDPLTGGNQPQHF
CDR3 DNA: TGTGCCACCAGTGATCCCTTGACAGGGGGCAATCAGCCCCAGCATTTT

J gene: TRBJ1-2
V gene: TRBV12-5
D gene: -
clone size: -
CDR3 protein: CASGSPYYGYTF
CDR3 DNA: TGTGCTAGTGGCTCCCCGTACTATGGCTACACCTTC

J gene: TRBJ2-7
V gene: TRBV29-1
D gene: TRBD1
clone size: -
CDR3 protein: CSVGTSQGAYYEQYF
CDR3 DNA: TGCAGCGTTGGGACGTCACAGGGGGCCTACTACGAGCAGTACTTC

J gene: TRBJ2-1
V gene: TRBV6-5
D gene: -
clone size: once
CDR3 protein: CASSKTPSNEQFF
CDR3 DNA: TGTGCCAGCAGTAAGACTCCTAGCAATGAGCAGTTCTTC

J gene: TRBJ2-7
V gene: TRBV30
D gene: -
clone size: -
CDR3 protein: CAWKTGPYEQYF
CDR3 DNA: TGTGCCTGGAAGACAGGCCCCTACGAGCAGTACTTC

J gene: TRBJ1-5
V gene: TRBV6-5
D gene: TRBD1
clone size: -
CDR3 protein: CASRRDSSNQPQHF
CDR3 DNA: TGTGCCAGCAGGCGGGACAGCAGCAATCAGCCCCAGCATTTT

J gene: TRBJ2-5
V gene: TRBV21-1
D gene: -
clone size: few
CDR3 protein: CASSKEIVGRSQETQYF
CDR3 DNA: TGTGCCAGCAGCAAAGAGATCGTCGGGAGGTCCCAAGAGACCCAGTACTTC

J gene: TRBJ1-1
V gene: TRBV6-5
D gene: -
clone size: -
CDR3 protein: CASSLTVNTEAFF
CDR3 DNA: TGTGCCAGCAGTTTGACAGTTAACACTGAAGCTTTCTTT

J gene: TRBJ2-1
V gene: TRBV2
D gene: TRBD1
clone size: -
CDR3 protein: CASSAQGTSYNEQFF
CDR3 DNA: TGTGCCAGCAGTGCACAGGGGACCTCCTACAATGAGCAGTTCTTC

J gene: TRBJ2-1
V gene: TRBV3-1/TRBV3-2
D gene: -
clone size: -
CDR3 protein: CASSQDWGPVNEQFF
CDR3 DNA: TGTGCCAGCAGCCAAGATTGGGGGCCGGTTAATGAGCAGTTCTTC

J gene: TRBJ2-2
V gene: TRBV7-6
D gene: -
clone size: -
CDR3 protein: CASSLFRNTGELFF
CDR3 DNA: TGTGCCAGCAGCTTGTTTAGGAACACCGGGGAGCTGTTTTTT